This T cell receptor (beta chain) was observed in a study of response to subunit inactivated influenza vaccine. Findings of the study overall: Authors proposed each seasonal influenza vaccination draws in few new T cells.

In regard to this clonotype: Its antigen is as yet unknown.

CDR1 and CDR2 (germline): ENHRY, SYGVKD. This CDR3 is 13 amino acids long. V lost 8 bases, J lost 3 bases, and 11 bases lay in between. MiXCR, run by TCRdb on the RT-PCR reads, gives a single entry per CDR3 protein. Among some 800,000 distinct CDR3 sequences, 20% to 25% were seen once, and the ten largest hold roughly 10%. This material consisted of PBMCs from blood, taken 5 days after vaccination. The source is a man over 45 who received an inactivated influenza vaccine. The J gene is TRBJ2-1, the V gene TRBV10-3; possibly TRBD1 or TRBD2 for D (6 bases each). The CDR3 nucleotides are TGTGCCATCGCCAAGGGGGGCTACAATGAGCAGTTCTTC. Protein sequence: CAIAKGGYNEQFF.